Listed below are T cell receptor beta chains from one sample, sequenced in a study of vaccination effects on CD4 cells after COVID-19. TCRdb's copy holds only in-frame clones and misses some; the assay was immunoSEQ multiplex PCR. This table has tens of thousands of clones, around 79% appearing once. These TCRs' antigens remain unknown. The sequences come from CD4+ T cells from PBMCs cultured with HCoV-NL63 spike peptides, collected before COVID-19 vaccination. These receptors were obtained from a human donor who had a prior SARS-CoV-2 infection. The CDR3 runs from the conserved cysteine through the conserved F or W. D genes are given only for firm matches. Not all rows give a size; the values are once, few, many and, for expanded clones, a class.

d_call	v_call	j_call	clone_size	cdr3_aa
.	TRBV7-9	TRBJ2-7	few	CASTRRGSYEQYF
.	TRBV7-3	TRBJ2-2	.	CASSWQANTGELFF
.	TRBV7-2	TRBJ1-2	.	CASSLYSYGYTF
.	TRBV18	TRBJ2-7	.	CASSPSGLSYEQYF
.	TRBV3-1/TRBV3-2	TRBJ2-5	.	CASSRNDPQETQYF
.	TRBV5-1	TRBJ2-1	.	CASSLMGFPGNEQFF
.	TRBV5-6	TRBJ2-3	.	CASSFRPHHGDTQYF
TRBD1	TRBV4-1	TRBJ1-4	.	CASSLDRGNEKLFF
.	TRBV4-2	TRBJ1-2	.	CASSQDMRQEADGYTF
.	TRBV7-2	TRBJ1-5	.	CASSLTRGNQPQHF
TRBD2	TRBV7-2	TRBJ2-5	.	CASSLVMLAGAETQYF
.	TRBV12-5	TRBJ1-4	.	CASGLGLTGSNEKLFF
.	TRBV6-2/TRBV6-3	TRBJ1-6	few	CASSYLNSPLHF
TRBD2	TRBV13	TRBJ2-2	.	CASSWTSPGGELFF
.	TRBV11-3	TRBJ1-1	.	CASSAEGYTEAFF
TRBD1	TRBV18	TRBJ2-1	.	CASSPLATGSNEQFF
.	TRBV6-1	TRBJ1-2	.	CASSDQRGMGSGYTF
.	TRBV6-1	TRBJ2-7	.	CASSEATPYEQYF
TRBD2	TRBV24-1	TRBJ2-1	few	CATSDLVTSGRGNEQFF
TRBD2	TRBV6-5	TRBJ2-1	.	CASRGGTSGGNEQFF
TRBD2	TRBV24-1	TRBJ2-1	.	CATSDPGLGSYNEQFF
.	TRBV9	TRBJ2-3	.	CASSKIGGSDTQYF
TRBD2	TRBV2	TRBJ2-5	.	CASSPMTSGWGETQYF
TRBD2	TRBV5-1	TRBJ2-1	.	CASSYLAGAYNEQFF
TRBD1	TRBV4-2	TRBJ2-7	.	CASSLRQGPYEQYF
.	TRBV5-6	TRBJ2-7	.	CASSITDRIAYEQYF
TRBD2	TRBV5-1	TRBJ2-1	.	CASSLGPGEGQQFF
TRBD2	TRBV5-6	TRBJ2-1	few	CASTFLGTSGIYEQFF
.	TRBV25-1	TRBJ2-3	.	CASNRGTDTQYF
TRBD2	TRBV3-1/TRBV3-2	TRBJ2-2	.	CASSGLAGGLTGELFF
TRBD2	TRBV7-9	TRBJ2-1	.	CASSLALAGSYNEQFF
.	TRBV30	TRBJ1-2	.	CAWGVGYGYTF
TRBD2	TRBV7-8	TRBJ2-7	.	CASSWNGLAGGPSSYEQYF
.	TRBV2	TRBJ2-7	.	CASSYVEKGQYF
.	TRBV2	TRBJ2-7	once	CASSPEGRDSSISYEQYF
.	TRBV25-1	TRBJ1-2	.	CASSDHNLAAQQYGYTF
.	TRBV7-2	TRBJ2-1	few	CASSLGGGVYNEQFF
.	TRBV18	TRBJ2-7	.	CASSLTATTSEQYF
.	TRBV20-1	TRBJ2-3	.	CSASSNAMADTQYF
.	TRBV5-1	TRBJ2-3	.	CASSLGVSAYTDTQYF
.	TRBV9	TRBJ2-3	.	CASSGGVSTDTQYF
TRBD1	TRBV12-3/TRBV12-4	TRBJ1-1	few	CASRGRGHTEAFF
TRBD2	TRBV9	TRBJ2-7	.	CASSSHSGTSLYEQYF
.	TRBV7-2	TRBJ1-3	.	CASSLDRQSSDIYF
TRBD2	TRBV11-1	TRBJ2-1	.	CASSRGDYDTNEQFF
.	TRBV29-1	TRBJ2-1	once	CSVATRSSYNEQFF
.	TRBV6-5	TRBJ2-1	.	CASSYGRYEQFF
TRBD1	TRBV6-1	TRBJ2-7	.	CASSSKDRGAYEQYF
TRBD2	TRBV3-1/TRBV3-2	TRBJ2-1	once	CASSSLAGGTYNEQFF
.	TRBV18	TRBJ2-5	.	CASSPMAGYQETQYF
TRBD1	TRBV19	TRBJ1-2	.	CASRGPSYGYTF
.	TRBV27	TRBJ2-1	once	CASSPVGGGNNEQFF
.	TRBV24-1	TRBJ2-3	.	CATSDPGLGGGPTDTQYF
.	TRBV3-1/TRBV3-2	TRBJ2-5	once	CASSQFVQTSQETQYF
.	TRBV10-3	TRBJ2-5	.	CAISESVIGETQYF
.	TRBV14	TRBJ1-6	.	CASSQGRYNSPLHF
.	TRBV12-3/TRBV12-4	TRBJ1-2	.	CASRSRNYGYTF
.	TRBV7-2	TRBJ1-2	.	CASSLGHVRGGYGYTF
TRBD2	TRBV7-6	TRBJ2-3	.	CASSPLAGGTDTQYF